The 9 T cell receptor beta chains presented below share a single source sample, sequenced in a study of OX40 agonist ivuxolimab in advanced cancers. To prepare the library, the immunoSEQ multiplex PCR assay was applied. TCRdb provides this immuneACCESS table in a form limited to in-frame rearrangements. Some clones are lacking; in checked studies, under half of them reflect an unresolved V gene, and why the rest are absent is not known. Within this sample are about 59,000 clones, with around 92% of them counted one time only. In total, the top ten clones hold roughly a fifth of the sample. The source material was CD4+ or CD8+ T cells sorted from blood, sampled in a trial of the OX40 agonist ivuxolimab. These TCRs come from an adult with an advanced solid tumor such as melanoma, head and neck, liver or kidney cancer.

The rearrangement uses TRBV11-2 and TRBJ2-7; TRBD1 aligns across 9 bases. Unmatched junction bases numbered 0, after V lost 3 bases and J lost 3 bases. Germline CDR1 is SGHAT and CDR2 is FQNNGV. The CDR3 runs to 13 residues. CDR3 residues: CASSLDRGYEQYF. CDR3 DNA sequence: TGTGCCAGCAGCTTGGACAGGGGCTACGAGCAGTACTTC.

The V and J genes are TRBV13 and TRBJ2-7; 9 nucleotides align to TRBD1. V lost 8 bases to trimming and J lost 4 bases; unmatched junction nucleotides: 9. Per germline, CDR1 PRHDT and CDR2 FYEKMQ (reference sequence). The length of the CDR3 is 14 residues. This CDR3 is CASGPRDRAYEQYF. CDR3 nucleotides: TGTGCCAGCGGTCCCCGGGACAGGGCTTACGAGCAGTACTTC.

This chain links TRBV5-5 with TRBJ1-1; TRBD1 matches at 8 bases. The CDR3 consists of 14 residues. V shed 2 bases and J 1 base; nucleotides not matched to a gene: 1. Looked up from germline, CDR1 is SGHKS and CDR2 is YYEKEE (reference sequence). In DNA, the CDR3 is TGTGCCAGCAGCTTAGACAGGGGGAACACTGAAGCTTTCTTT. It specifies CASSLDRGNTEAFF.

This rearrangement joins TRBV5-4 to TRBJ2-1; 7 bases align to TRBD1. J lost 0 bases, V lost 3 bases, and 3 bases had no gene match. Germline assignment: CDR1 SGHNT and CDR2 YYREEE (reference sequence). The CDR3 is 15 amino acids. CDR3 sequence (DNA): TGTGCCAGCAGCTGGGGACAGAGCTCCTACAATGAGCAGTTCTTC. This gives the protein CASSWGQSSYNEQFF.

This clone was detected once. The DNA of the CDR3 is TGTGCCAGCAGCACCAGGACAGGGCAATCCTACAATGAGCAGTTCTTC. Translated: CASSTRTGQSYNEQFF. The V call is TRBV7-9, the J call TRBJ2-1; 8 bases align to TRBD1. Germline trimming cut 5 bases from V and 1 base from J; bases unmatched to any gene: 7. The CDR3 length is 16 residues. Germline assignment: CDR1 SEHNR and CDR2 FQNEAQ (reference sequence). Together with reference TRBV7-9 and TRBJ2-1, the CDR3 gives the full variable domain: DTGVSQNPRHKITKRGQNVTFRCDPISEHNRLYWYRQTLGQGPEFLTYFQNEAQLEKSRLLSDRFSAERPKGSFSTLEIQRTEQGDSAMYLCASSTRTGQSYNEQFFGPGTRLTVL.

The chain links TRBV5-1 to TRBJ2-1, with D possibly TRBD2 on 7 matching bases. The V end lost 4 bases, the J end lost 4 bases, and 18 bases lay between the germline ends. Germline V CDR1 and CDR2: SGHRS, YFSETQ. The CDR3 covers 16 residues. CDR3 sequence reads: CASSPYGGGYYNEQFF. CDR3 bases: TGCGCCAGCAGCCCTTATGGGGGGGGCTATTACAATGAGCAGTTCTTC.

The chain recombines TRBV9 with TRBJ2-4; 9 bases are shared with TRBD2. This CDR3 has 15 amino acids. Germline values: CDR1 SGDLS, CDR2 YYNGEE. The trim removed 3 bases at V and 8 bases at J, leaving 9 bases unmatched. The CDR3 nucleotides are TGTGCCAGCAGCGGGTCCGGGACTAGCAGTGACATTCAGTACTTC. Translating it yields CASSGSGTSSDIQYF.

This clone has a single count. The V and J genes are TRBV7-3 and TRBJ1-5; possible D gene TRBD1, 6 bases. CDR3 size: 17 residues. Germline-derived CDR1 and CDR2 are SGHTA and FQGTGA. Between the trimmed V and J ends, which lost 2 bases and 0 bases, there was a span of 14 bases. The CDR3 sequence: CASSLGRGVSSNQPQHF. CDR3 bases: TGTGCCAGCAGCTTAGGCAGGGGAGTTTCTAGCAATCAGCCCCAGCATTTT.

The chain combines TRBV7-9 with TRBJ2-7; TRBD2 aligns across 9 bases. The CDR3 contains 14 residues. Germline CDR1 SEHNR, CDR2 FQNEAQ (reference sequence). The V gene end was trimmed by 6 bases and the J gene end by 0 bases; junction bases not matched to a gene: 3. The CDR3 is CASSFSGSSYEQYF. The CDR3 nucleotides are TGTGCCAGCAGTTTTAGCGGGAGCTCCTACGAGCAGTACTTC.